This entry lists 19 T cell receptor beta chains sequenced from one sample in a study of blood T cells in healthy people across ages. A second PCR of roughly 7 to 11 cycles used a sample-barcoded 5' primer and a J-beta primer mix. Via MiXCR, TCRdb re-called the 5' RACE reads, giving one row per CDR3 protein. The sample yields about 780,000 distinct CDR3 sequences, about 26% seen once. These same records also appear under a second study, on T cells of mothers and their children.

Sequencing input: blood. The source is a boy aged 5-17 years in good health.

This CDR3 reads CSARDAGTGLGNDYTF. CDR3 nucleotides: TGCAGTGCTAGAGACGCAGGGACAGGACTAGGGAATGACTACACCTTC. V and J are TRBV20-1 and TRBJ1-2; 8 bases fit TRBD1. This CDR3 is built from 16 residues. V shed 0 bases, J shed 10 bases, and the junction held 16 bases outside the gene matches. Germline V gene sequence: CDR1 DFQATT, CDR2 SNEGSKA (reference sequence).

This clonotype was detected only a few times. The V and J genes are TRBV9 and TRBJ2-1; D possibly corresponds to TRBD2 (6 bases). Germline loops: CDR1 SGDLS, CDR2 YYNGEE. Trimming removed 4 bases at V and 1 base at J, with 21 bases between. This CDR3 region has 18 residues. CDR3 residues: CASSLPSPRGRSYNEQFF. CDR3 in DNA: TGTGCCAGCAGCCTCCCCTCTCCTCGGGGGAGGTCCTACAATGAGCAGTTCTTC.

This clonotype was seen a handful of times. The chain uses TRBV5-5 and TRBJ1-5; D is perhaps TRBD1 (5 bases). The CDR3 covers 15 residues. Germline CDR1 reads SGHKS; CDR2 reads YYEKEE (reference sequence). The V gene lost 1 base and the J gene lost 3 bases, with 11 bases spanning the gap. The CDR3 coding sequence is TGTGCCAGCAGCTTGCAGACAGACTTCAATCAGCCCCAGCATTTT. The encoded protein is CASSLQTDFNQPQHF.

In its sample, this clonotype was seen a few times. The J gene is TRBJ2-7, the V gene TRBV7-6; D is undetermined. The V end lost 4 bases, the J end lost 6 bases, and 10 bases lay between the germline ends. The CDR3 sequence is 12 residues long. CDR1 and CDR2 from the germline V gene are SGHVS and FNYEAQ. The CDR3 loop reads CASSSKKGEQYF. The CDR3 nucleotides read TGTGCCAGCAGCTCAAAAAAGGGCGAGCAGTACTTC.

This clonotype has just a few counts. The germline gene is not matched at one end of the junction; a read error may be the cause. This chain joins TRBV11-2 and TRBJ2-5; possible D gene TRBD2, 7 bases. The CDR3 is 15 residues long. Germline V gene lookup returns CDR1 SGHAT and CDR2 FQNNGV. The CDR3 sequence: CASQKAGAIQETRYF. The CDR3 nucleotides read TGTGCCAGCCAGAAGGCGGGGGCCATCCAAGAGACCCGGTACTTC.

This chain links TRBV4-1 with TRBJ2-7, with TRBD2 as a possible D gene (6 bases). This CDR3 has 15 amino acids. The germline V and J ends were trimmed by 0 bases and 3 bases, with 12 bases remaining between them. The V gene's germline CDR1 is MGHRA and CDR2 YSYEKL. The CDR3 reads CASSQEPGLSYEQYF. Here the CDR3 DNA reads TGCGCCAGCAGCCAAGAACCGGGACTGAGCTACGAGCAGTACTTC.

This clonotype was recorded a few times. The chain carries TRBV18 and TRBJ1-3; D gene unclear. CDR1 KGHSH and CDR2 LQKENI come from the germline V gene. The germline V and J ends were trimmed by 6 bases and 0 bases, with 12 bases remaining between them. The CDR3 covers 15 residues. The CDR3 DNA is TGTGCCAGCTCCAGAGAGGTAATCTCTGGAAACACCATATATTTT. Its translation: CASSREVISGNTIYF.

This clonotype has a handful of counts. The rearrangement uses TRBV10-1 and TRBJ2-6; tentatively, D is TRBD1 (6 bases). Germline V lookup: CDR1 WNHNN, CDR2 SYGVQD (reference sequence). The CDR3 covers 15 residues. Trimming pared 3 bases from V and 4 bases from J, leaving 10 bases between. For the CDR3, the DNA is TGCGCCAGCAGTGATCAGGGGAGCGGGGCCAACGTCCTGACTTTC. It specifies CASSDQGSGANVLTF.

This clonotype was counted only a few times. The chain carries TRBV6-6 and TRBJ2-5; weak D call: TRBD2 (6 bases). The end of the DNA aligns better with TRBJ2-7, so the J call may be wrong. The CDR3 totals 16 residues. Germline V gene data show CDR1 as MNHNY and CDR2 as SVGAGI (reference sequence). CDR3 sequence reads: CASSYGTEVDPYEQYF. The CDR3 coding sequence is TGTGCCAGCAGTTACGGGACTGAGGTTGACCCCTACGAGCAGTACTTC.

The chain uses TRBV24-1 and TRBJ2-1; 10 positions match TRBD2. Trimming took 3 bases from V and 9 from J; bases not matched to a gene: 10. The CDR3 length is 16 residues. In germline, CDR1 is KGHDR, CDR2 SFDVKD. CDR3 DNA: TGTGCCACCAGTGATCCAAGCGGGGGGGCGATCGGTGAGCAGTTCTTC. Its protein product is CATSDPSGGAIGEQFF.

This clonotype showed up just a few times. CDR3 coding DNA: TGCGCCAGCAGCCCGTCCGTGGGCGGGGGGATCTACAATGAGCAGTTCTTC. Translating it yields CASSPSVGGGIYNEQFF. This rearrangement joins TRBV5-1 to TRBJ2-1; 8 positions agree with TRBD2. The CDR3 is 17 residues long. The V and J ends lost 4 bases and 3 bases, in that order; junction bases with no gene match: 12. CDR1 and CDR2 from the germline V gene are SGHRS and YFSETQ. Full variable domain (remainder filled in from reference TRBV5-1 and TRBJ2-1): KAGVTQTPRYLIKTRGQQVTLSCSPISGHRSVSWYQQTPGQGLQFLFEYFSETQRNKGNFPGRFSGRQFSNSRSEMNVSTLELGDSALYLCASSPSVGGGIYNEQFFGPGTRLTVL.

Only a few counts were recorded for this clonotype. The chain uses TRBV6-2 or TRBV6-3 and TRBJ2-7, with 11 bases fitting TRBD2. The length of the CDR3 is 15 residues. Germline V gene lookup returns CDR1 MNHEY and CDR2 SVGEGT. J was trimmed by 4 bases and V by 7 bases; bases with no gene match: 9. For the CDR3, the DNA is TGTGCCAGCAATCCCCGACTAGCGGGACGTTACGAGCAGTACTTC. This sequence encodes CASNPRLAGRYEQYF.

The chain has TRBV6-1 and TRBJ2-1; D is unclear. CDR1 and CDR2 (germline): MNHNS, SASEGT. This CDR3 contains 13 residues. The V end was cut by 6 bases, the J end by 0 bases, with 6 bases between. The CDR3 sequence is CASRVGSYNEQFF. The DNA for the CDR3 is TGTGCCAGCAGGGTTGGCTCCTACAATGAGCAGTTCTTC.

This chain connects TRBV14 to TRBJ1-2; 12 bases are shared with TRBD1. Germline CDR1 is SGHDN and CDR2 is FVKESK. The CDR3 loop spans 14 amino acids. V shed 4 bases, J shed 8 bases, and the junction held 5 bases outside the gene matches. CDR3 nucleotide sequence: TGTGCCAGCAGCCCTCGGGACAGGGGGCTCGGCTACACCTTC. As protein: CASSPRDRGLGYTF.

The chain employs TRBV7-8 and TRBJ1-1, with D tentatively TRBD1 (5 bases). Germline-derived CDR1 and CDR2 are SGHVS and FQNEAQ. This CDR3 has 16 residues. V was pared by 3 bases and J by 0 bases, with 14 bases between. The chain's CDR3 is CASSFKGLGLNTEAFF. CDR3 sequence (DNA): TGTGCCAGCAGCTTCAAGGGACTCGGGCTGAACACTGAAGCTTTCTTT.

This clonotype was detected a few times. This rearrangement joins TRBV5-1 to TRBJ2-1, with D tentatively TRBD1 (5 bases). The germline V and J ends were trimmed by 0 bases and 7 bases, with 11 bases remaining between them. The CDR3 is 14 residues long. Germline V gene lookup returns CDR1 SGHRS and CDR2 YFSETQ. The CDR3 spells CASSLAQERNEQFF. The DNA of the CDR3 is TGCGCCAGCAGCTTGGCACAGGAGAGGAATGAGCAGTTCTTC.

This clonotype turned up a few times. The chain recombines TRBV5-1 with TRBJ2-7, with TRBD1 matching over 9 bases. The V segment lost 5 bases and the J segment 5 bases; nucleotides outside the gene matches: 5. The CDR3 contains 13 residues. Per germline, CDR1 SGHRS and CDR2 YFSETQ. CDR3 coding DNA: TGCGCCAGCAGGCCTCGGACAGGGGACGAGCAGTACTTC. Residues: CASRPRTGDEQYF.

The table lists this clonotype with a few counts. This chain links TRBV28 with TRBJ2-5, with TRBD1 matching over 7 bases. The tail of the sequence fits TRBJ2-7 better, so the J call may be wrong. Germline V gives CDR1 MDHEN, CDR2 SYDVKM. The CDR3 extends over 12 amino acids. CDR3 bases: TGTGCCAGCGGGACAGAAGTTTACGAGCAGTACTTC. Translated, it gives CASGTEVYEQYF.

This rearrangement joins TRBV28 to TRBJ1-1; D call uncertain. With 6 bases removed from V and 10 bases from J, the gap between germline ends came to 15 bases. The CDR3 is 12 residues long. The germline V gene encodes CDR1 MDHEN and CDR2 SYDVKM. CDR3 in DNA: TGTGCCAGCAGCTCTGGGCCGCAAGTAGCTTTCTTT. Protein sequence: CASSSGPQVAFF.